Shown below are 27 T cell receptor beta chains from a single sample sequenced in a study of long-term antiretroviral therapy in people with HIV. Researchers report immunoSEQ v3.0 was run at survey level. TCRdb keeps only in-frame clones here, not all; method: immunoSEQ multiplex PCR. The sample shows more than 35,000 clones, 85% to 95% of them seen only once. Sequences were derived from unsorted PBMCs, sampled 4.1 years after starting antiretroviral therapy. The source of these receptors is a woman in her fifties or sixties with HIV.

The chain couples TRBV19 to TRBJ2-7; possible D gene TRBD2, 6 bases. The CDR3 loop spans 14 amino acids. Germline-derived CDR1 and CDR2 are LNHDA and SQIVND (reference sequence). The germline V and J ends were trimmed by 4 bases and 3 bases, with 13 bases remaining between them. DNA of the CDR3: TGTGCCAGTAGTAACCCGGGACTCATCTACGAGCAGTACTTC. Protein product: CASSNPGLIYEQYF.

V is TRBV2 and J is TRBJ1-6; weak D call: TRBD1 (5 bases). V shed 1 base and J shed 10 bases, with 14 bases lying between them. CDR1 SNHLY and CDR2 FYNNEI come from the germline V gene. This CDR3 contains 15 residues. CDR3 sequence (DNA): TGTGCCAGCAGTGAAGGCTTGGGGCGACGGTCACCCCTCCACTTT. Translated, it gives CASSEGLGRRSPLHF.

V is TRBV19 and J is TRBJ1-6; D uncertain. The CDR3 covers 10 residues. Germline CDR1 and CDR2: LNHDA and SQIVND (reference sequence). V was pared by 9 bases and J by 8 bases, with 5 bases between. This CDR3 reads CASGDSPLHF. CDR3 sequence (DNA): TGTGCCAGCGGAGATTCACCCCTCCACTTT.

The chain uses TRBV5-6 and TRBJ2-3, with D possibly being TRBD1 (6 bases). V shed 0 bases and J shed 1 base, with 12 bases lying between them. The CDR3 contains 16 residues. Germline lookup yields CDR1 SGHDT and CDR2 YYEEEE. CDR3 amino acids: CASSLEGRGRTDTQYF. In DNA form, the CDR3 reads TGTGCCAGCAGCTTGGAGGGCAGGGGTCGCACAGATACGCAGTATTTT.

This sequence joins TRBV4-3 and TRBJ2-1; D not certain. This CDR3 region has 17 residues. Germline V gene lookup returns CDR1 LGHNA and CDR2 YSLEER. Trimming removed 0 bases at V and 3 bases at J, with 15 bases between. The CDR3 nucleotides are TGCGCCAGCAGCCAAGACTTGTCCGTATCTGGCTACAATGAGCAGTTCTTC. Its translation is CASSQDLSVSGYNEQFF.

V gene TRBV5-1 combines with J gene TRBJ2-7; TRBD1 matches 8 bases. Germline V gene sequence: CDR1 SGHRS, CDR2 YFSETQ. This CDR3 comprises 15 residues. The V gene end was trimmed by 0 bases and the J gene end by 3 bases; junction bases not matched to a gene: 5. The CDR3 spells CASSLEDRALYEQYF. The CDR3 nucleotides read TGCGCCAGCAGCTTGGAGGACAGGGCCCTCTACGAGCAGTACTTC. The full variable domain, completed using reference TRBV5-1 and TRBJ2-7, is KAGVTQTPRYLIKTRGQQVTLSCSPISGHRSVSWYQQTPGQGLQFLFEYFSETQRNKGNFPGRFSGRQFSNSRSEMNVSTLELGDSALYLCASSLEDRALYEQYFGPGTRLTVT.

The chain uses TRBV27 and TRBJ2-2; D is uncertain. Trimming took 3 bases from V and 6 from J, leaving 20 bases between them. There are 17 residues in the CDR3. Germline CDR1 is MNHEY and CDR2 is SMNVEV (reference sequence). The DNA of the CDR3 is TGTGCCAGCAGTTTTAGGGCTCCTGGGAAGGTAGCCGGGGAGCTGTTTTTT. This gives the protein CASSFRAPGKVAGELFF.

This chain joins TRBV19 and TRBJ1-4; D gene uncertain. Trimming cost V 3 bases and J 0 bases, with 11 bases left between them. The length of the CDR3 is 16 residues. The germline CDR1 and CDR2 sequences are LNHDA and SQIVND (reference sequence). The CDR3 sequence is CASSIELVATNEKLFF. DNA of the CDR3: TGTGCCAGTAGTATTGAGTTAGTTGCAACTAATGAAAAACTGTTTTTT. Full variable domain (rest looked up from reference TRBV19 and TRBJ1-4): DGGITQSPKYLFRKEGQNVTLSCEQNLNHDAMYWYRQDPGQGLRLIYYSQIVNDFQKGDIAEGYSVSREKKESFPLTVTSAQKNPTAFYLCASSIELVATNEKLFFGSGTQLSVL.

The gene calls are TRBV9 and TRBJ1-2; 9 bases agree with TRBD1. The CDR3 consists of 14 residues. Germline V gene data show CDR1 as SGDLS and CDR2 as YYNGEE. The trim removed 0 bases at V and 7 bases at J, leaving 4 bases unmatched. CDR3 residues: CASSVEGTGFGYTF. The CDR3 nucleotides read TGTGCCAGCAGCGTAGAAGGGACAGGGTTTGGCTACACCTTC.

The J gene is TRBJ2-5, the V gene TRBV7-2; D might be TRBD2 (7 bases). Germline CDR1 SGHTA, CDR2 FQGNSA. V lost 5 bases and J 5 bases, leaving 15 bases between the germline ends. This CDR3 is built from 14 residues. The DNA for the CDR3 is TGTGCCAGCAGCCAAGGGGGGGCCCGGGAGACCCAGTACTTC. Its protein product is CASSQGGARETQYF.

Here the CDR3 DNA reads TGTGCCATCAGTACCGGGACAGGGAACAATAATTCACCCCTCCACTTT. This gives the protein CAISTGTGNNNSPLHF. V usage is TRBV10-3 and J usage is TRBJ1-6, with 9 nucleotides matching TRBD1. V lost 5 bases and J lost 5; bases outside the gene matches: 7. CDR1 is ENHRY, CDR2 SYGVKD, per germline. The CDR3 runs 16 residues.

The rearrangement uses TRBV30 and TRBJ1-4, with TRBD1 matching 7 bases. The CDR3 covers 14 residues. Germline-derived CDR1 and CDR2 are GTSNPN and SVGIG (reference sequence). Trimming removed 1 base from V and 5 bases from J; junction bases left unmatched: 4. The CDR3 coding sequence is TGTGCCTGGAGTGCAGGGGGTCTAAATGAAAAACTGTTTTTT. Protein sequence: CAWSAGGLNEKLFF.

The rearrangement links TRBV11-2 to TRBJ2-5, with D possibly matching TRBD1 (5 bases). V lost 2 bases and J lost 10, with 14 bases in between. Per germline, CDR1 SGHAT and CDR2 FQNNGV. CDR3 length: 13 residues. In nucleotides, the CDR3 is TGTGCCAGCAGCTTAATTCTCCAGGGAAACCAGTACTTC. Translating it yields CASSLILQGNQYF.

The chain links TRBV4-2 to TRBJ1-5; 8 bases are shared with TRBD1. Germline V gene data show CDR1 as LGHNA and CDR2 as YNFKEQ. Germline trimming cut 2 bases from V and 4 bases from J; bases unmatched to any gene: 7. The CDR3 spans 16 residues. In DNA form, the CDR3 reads TGTGCCAGCAGCCAATTGGACAGGGAGGTTAATCAGCCCCAGCATTTT. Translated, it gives CASSQLDREVNQPQHF.

As DNA, the CDR3 is TGTGCCAGCAGCCGGGACAGCCTGGCCAAAAACATTCAGTACTTC. This sequence encodes CASSRDSLAKNIQYF. The chain combines TRBV5-6 with TRBJ2-4; TRBD1 agrees at 7 bases. This CDR3 contains 15 residues. In germline, CDR1 is SGHDT, CDR2 YYEEEE. V shed 4 bases and J 1 base; nucleotides not matched to a gene: 5.

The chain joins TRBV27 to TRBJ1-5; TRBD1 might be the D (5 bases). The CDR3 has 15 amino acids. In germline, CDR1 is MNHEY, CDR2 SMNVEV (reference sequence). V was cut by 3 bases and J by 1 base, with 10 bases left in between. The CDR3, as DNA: TGTGCCAGCAGTTTGGGAGGGGAGAGCAATCAGCCCCAGCATTTT. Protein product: CASSLGGESNQPQHF.

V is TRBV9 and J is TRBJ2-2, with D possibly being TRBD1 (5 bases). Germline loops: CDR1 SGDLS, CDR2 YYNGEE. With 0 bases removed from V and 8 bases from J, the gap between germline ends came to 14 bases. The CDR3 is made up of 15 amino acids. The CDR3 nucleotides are TGTGCCAGCAGCGTAGCAGGGCTAGTAGGGGGGGAGCTGTTTTTT. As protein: CASSVAGLVGGELFF.

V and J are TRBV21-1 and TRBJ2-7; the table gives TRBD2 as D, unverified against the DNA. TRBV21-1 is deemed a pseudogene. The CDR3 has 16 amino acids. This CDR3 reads CASSKVLNRNGYEQYF. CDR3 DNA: TGTGCCAGCAGCAAAGTGCTTAATAGGAACGGGTACGAGCAGTACTTC.

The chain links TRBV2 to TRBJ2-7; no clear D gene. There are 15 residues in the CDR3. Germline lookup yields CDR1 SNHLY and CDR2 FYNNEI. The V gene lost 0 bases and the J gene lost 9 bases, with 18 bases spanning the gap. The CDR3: CASSEAPPWLARQYF. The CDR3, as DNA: TGTGCCAGCAGTGAAGCTCCTCCTTGGTTGGCACGGCAGTACTTC.

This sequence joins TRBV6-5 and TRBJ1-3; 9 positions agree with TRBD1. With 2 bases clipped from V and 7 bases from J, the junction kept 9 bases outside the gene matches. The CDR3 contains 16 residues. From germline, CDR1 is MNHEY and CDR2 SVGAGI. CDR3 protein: CASSYALGQGGNTIYF. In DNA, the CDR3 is TGTGCCAGCAGTTACGCGCTGGGACAGGGCGGGAACACCATATATTTT.

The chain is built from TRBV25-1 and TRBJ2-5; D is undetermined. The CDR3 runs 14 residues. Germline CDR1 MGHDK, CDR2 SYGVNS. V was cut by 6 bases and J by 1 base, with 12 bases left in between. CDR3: CASRAGSPQETQYF. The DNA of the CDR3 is TGTGCCAGCAGGGCCGGGTCCCCCCAAGAGACCCAGTACTTC.

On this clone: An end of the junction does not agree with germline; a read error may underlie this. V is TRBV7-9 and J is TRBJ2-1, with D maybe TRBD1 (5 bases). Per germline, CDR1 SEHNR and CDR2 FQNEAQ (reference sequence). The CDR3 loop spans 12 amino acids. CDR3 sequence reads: CASSLEGRTRIF. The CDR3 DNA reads TGTGCCAGCAGCTTAGAGGGCAGGACAAGGATCTTC.

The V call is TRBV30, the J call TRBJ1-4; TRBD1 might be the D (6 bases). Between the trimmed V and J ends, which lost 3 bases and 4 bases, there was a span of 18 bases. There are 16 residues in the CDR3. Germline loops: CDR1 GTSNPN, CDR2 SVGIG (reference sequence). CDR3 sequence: CAWRRWDTRHNEKLFF. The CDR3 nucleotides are TGTGCCTGGAGGCGATGGGACACGCGCCATAATGAAAAACTGTTTTTT.

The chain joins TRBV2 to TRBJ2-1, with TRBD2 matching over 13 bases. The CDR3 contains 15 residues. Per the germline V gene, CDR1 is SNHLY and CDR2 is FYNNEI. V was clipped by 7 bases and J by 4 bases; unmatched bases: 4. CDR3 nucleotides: TGTGCCAGCAAAAGACTAGCGGGGGGTTACAATGAGCAGTTCTTC. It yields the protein CASKRLAGGYNEQFF.

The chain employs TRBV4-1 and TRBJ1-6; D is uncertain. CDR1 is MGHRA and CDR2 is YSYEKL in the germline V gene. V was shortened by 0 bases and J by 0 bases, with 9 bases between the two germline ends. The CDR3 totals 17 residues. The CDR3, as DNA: TGCGCCAGCAGCCAAGATCGCGTCAGCTCCTATAATTCACCCCTCCACTTT. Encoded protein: CASSQDRVSSYNSPLHF.

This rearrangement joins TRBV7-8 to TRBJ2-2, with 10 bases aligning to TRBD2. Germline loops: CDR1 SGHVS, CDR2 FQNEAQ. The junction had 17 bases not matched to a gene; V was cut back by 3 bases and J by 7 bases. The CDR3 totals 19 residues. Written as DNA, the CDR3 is TGTGCCAGCAGCTTTCCCGGAACTAGCGGGGATATAAGTGTCGGGGAGCTGTTTTTT. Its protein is CASSFPGTSGDISVGELFF.

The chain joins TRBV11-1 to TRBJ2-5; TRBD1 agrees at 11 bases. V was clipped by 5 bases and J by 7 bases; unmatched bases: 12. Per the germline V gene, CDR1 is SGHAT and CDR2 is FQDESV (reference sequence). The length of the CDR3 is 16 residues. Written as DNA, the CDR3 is TGTGCCAGCAGCCGCCGGGACAGGGGGTTTGATGGGACCCAGTACTTC. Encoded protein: CASSRRDRGFDGTQYF. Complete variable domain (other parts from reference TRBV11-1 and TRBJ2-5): EAEVAQSPRYKITEKSQAVAFWCDPISGHATLYWYRQILGQGPELLVQFQDESVVDDSQLPKDRFSAERLKGVDSTLKIQPAELGDSAMYLCASSRRDRGFDGTQYFGPGTRLLVL.